A single sample gave rise to the 21 T cell receptor beta chains below, sequenced in a study of cytomegalovirus exposure and HLA in healthy donors. PCR primers comprised 60 Vbeta and 13 Jbeta primers. Sequenced by immunoSEQ multiplex PCR; TCRdb stores in-frame clones only, minus some. The data contain 150,000 to 200,000 clones, roughly 80% of them singletons. Source material: PBMCs. Receptors were obtained from a woman in her twenties or thirties in good health and CMV-seronegative.

In its sample, this clone was seen a few times. The rearrangement uses TRBV6-5 and TRBJ2-2, with D unresolved. CDR3 length: 12 amino acids. Germline CDR1 and CDR2: MNHEY and SVGAGI. V lost 4 bases to trimming and J lost 4 bases, with 4 bases between them. In DNA form, the CDR3 reads TGTGCCAGCAGTTCATCCACCGGGGAGCTGTTTTTT. Translating gives CASSSSTGELFF.

V usage is TRBV27 and J usage is TRBJ2-3; D ambiguous. Trimming cost V 3 bases and J 3 bases, with 10 bases left between them. Germline-derived CDR1 and CDR2 are MNHEY and SMNVEV (reference sequence). This CDR3 spans 14 amino acids. Here the CDR3 reads CASSFSGLTDTQYF. Here the CDR3 DNA reads TGTGCCAGCAGTTTCTCCGGGTTAACAGATACGCAGTATTTT.

The chain uses TRBV21-1 and TRBJ2-2; TRBD1 was called by the table and not checked on the DNA. TRBV21-1 is shown as a pseudogene. This CDR3 is built from 18 residues. This chain's CDR3 is CARKQRYFRKTDTGELFF. CDR3 DNA sequence: TGTGCCAGAAAACAAAGGTATTTCAGGAAAACGGACACCGGGGAGCTGTTTTTT.

V gene TRBV19 combines with J gene TRBJ1-1; D gene unclear. The CDR3 contains 12 residues. Trimming stripped 5 bases from V and 7 bases from J, with 11 bases between. The germline V gene encodes CDR1 LNHDA and CDR2 SQIVND (reference sequence). The CDR3: CASSGRVFEAFF. In nucleotides, the CDR3 is TGTGCCAGTAGTGGTCGGGTCTTTGAAGCTTTCTTT.

In DNA, the CDR3 is TGTGCCAGCAGCTTAGACGGGGGGGCCAACAATGAGCAGTTCTTC. Encoded protein: CASSLDGGANNEQFF. V and J are TRBV7-2 and TRBJ2-1, with 8 bases matching TRBD2. J lost 5 bases, V lost 1 base, and 4 bases had no gene match. Germline V gene lookup returns CDR1 SGHTA and CDR2 FQGNSA. The CDR3 loop spans 15 amino acids.

In this sample, this clone turned up a few times. The chain employs TRBV6-6 and TRBJ1-5; 7 bases agree with TRBD1. This CDR3 comprises 15 residues. Germline V CDR1 and CDR2: MNHNY, SVGAGI (reference sequence). With 1 base clipped from V and 8 bases from J, the junction kept 8 bases outside the gene matches. This CDR3 reads CASSYLQGKSKPQHF. DNA for the CDR3: TGTGCCAGCAGTTACTTACAGGGGAAATCAAAGCCCCAGCATTTT.

This clone was picked up one time. V usage is TRBV19 and J usage is TRBJ1-1; D uncertain. The ends were cut back, 2 bases at V and 3 bases at J, with 10 bases in the middle. Germline CDR1 reads LNHDA; CDR2 reads SQIVND (reference sequence). The CDR3 runs 14 residues. In DNA form, the CDR3 reads TGTGCCAGTAGTATAAGCGGGGAATACACTGAAGCTTTCTTT. This codes for CASSISGEYTEAFF.

The CDR3 region is CAWTGTANTEAFF. The CDR3 DNA is TGTGCCTGGACCGGGACAGCGAACACTGAAGCTTTCTTT. The chain employs TRBV30 and TRBJ1-1; 7 bases map to TRBD1. The CDR3 has 13 residues. Trimming removed 4 bases from V and 1 base from J; junction bases left unmatched: 3. Germline V gene sequence: CDR1 GTSNPN, CDR2 SVGIG (reference sequence).

The V and J genes are TRBV6-6 and TRBJ1-1; possibly TRBD1 for D (5 bases). Trimming pared 7 bases from V and 0 bases from J, leaving 12 bases between. The CDR3 loop spans 14 amino acids. Per the germline V gene, CDR1 is MNHNY and CDR2 is SVGAGI (reference sequence). In DNA, the CDR3 is TGTGCCAGCACCACCGCGGGGGTGAACACTGAAGCTTTCTTT. It is translated as CASTTAGVNTEAFF.

This rearrangement joins TRBV30 to TRBJ1-2; maybe TRBD1 (6 bases). Trimming took off 5 bases at V and 4 bases at J, with 17 bases between the two ends. The length of the CDR3 is 14 residues. Germline CDR1 and CDR2: GTSNPN and SVGIG (reference sequence). CDR3 in amino acids: CAWGSLQGFYGYTF. DNA for the CDR3: TGTGCCTGGGGCAGCCTACAGGGCTTCTATGGCTACACCTTC.

This sequence joins TRBV9 and TRBJ1-2; TRBD1 is a possible D gene (6 bases). The CDR3 loop spans 15 amino acids. Trimming shortened V by 3 bases and J by 5 bases, and 17 bases separated the two germline ends. CDR1 is SGDLS, CDR2 YYNGEE, per germline. The CDR3 protein is CASSALQGEAYGYTF. DNA for the CDR3: TGTGCCAGCAGCGCACTACAGGGAGAGGCTTATGGCTACACCTTC.

J is TRBJ1-3 and V is TRBV23-1; D ambiguous. TRBV23-1 counts as an open reading frame of uncertain function. The CDR3 has 14 amino acids. Trimming shortened V by 6 bases and J by 5 bases, and 14 bases separated the two germline ends. The CDR3 reads CASSLRGSRNTIYF. The CDR3 DNA is TGCGCCAGCAGCCTCCGGGGAAGCAGAAACACCATATATTTT.

The chain couples TRBV15 to TRBJ2-3; maybe TRBD2 (7 bases). Deletions cut 1 base from V and 2 bases from J, with 16 bases between. The CDR3 length is 17 residues. Germline V CDR1 and CDR2: LNHNV, YYDKDF (reference sequence). The CDR3 DNA reads as TGTGCCACCAGCAGAGTATTCTTGGGGGGGGCCACAGATACGCAGTATTTT. Its protein is CATSRVFLGGATDTQYF.

The chain uses TRBV15 and TRBJ1-4; D is undetermined. The V and J ends lost 1 base and 0 bases respectively, with 6 bases between them. CDR1 LNHNV and CDR2 YYDKDF come from the germline V gene (reference sequence). The CDR3 has 15 residues. In DNA, the CDR3 is TGTGCCACCAGCAGAGGAGGAACAACTAATGAAAAACTGTTTTTT. This sequence encodes CATSRGGTTNEKLFF.

V is TRBV30 and J is TRBJ2-5; 7 nucleotides agree with TRBD2. V trimming: 5 bases; J trimming: 5 bases; junction bases outside the gene matches: 8. CDR3 length: 13 amino acids. Germline loops: CDR1 GTSNPN, CDR2 SVGIG (reference sequence). CDR3 residues: CAWSLSAGETQYF. In nucleotides, the CDR3 is TGTGCCTGGTCCCTCTCAGCGGGGGAGACCCAGTACTTC.

The chain combines TRBV11-2 with TRBJ2-5, with 11 bases aligning to TRBD2. This CDR3 contains 14 residues. Germline CDR1 is SGHAT and CDR2 is FQNNGV. J lost 11 bases, V lost 0 bases, and 5 bases had no gene match. This CDR3 is CASSLEGLAAKQYF. CDR3 nucleotides: TGTGCCAGCAGCTTAGAGGGACTAGCGGCGAAGCAGTACTTC.

The rearrangement uses TRBV18 and TRBJ1-2; TRBD1 matches at 12 bases. This CDR3 contains 17 residues. CDR1 KGHSH and CDR2 LQKENI come from the germline V gene. The V segment lost 2 bases and the J segment 1 base; nucleotides outside the gene matches: 5. The CDR3 sequence is CASSPAGTGGGNYGYTF. In nucleotides, the CDR3 is TGTGCCAGCTCACCAGCCGGGACAGGGGGCGGTAACTATGGCTACACCTTC.

J is TRBJ1-2 and V is TRBV28; no firm D call. Trimming took 3 bases from V and 11 from J, leaving 13 bases between them. The CDR3 runs 12 residues. CDR1 and CDR2 (germline): MDHEN, SYDVKM. The DNA for the CDR3 is TGTGCCAGCAGTTTCGAAGACCGGGTATACACCTTC. This encodes CASSFEDRVYTF.

This rearrangement joins TRBV29-1 to TRBJ2-1; 9 nucleotides agree with TRBD1. The CDR3 is 14 residues long. Losses at the gene ends were 7 bases for V and 2 bases for J; bases not matched to a gene: 6. The germline V gene encodes CDR1 SQVTM and CDR2 ANQGSEA. The CDR3 reads CSGRDRETYNEQFF. DNA for the CDR3: TGCAGCGGAAGGGACAGGGAGACCTACAATGAGCAGTTCTTC.

The genes are TRBV2 and TRBJ1-1, with TRBD1 matching 9 bases. Germline CDR1 and CDR2: SNHLY and FYNNEI. Losses at the gene ends were 5 bases for V and 12 bases for J; bases not matched to a gene: 19. The CDR3 is made up of 16 amino acids. CDR3 sequence reads: CASSPIRDRASLSSFF. The DNA of the CDR3 is TGTGCCAGCAGTCCTATCCGGGACAGGGCGTCCCTCTCCTCTTTCTTT.

A word on this clone: One end of the junction does not line up with germline, which may come from a read error. This chain uses TRBV5-4 with TRBJ2-1, with 8 bases aligning to TRBD2. There are 15 residues in the CDR3. Germline V gene lookup returns CDR1 SGHNT and CDR2 YYREEE (reference sequence). This CDR3 is CASSPERGPGVEQLF. CDR3 DNA sequence: TGTGCCAGCAGCCCCGAGCGGGGGCCGGGGGTTGAGCAGCTCTTC.